Reported below is one T cell receptor (beta chain). Between the trimmed V and J ends, which lost 5 bases and 0 bases, there was a span of 14 bases. CDR3 length equals 16 residues. Germline V gene lookup returns CDR1 SGHTA and CDR2 FQGNSA. The data were obtained in a study of T cell responses to AZD1222 COVID-19 vaccine. Sequenced by immunoSEQ multiplex PCR; TCRdb stores in-frame clones only, minus some. The sample carries about 150,000 clones, 85% to 95% recorded once. This clonotype was sampled from an adult in good health. Sequences were derived from peripheral blood, sampled on day 0 of AZD1222 vaccination. The V and J genes are TRBV7-2 and TRBJ1-3; tentatively, D is TRBD1 (5 bases). CDR3: CASSPPGPISGNTIYF. Written as DNA, the CDR3 is TGTGCCAGCAGCCCCCCGGGACCGATCTCTGGAAACACCATATATTTT.